The 4 T cell receptor beta chains below come from one sample, sequenced in a study of blood T cell repertoires in COVID-19. Generated by immunoSEQ multiplex PCR, the TCRdb table keeps only in-frame clones and is missing some. This sample has roughly 73,000 clones; about 69% occur once, and the top ten carry 20% to 25%. Input material: peripheral blood. These receptors came from a man between 65 and 85 years old with acute or convalescent COVID-19.

This clone showed up just a few times. This chain connects TRBV6-5 to TRBJ1-1, with D tentatively TRBD1 (5 bases). CDR1 is MNHEY and CDR2 is SVGAGI in the germline V gene. V was shortened by 7 bases and J by 1 base, with 13 bases between the two germline ends. The CDR3 consists of 14 residues. In nucleotides, the CDR3 is TGTGCCAGCACCCAACAGGAGCAGAACACTGAAGCTTTCTTT. Amino acid sequence: CASTQQEQNTEAFF.

This clone was recorded only once. The V and J genes are TRBV23-1 and TRBJ1-5, with 9 bases aligning to TRBD1. TRBV23-1 is flagged as an ORF with uncertain function. CDR3 length: 14 residues. Trimming cost V 8 bases and J 4 bases; bases outside gene matches: 6. Written as DNA, the CDR3 is TGCGCCAGCCTTCAAGACAGGGGGAATCAGCCCCAGCATTTT. It encodes CASLQDRGNQPQHF.

This clone was found many times. The chain has TRBV5-1 and TRBJ2-2; D perhaps matches TRBD1 (5 bases). Trimming took off 4 bases at V and 5 bases at J, with 9 bases between the two ends. The CDR3 consists of 13 residues. The germline V gene has CDR1 SGHRS and CDR2 YFSETQ. CDR3 sequence reads: CASSRGGTGELFF. CDR3 coding DNA: TGCGCCAGCAGCAGGGGTGGAACCGGGGAGCTGTTTTTT.

The chain employs TRBV13 and TRBJ2-1, with TRBD2 identical over 16 bases. J was trimmed by 10 bases and V by 5 bases; bases with no gene match: 8. This CDR3 is built from 16 residues. Germline CDR1 and CDR2: PRHDT and FYEKMQ (reference sequence). The CDR3 DNA follows: TGTGCCAGCAGCCCTACCGGGACTAGCGGGAGGGCAGAGCAGTTCTTC. Translated: CASSPTGTSGRAEQFF.